The rows below give T cell receptor beta chains drawn from one sample of a study of T-cell memory formation after mild COVID-19. TCRdb re-analysed the 5' RACE reads in MiXCR, keeping a single row per CDR3 protein. The table records about 440,000 distinct CDR3 sequences, roughly 20% of them present only once. Sequencing input: PBMCs or a T cell subset sorted from them (not recorded which). Receptors originate from an adult woman who had mild COVID-19 (a few samples of this study predate the infection). Cell type and time point are not known. Both conserved end residues are part of each CDR3. Fields, in order: J gene, clone size, D gene, V gene, CDR3 protein, CDR3 DNA. A D gene is named only where the DNA matches it firmly. Rows may omit the clone size; those that give it use once, few, many or a size class.

>TRBJ1-4|-|-|TRBV7-9
CASSLQGLDEKLFF
TGTGCCAGCAGCTTACAAGGGTTGGATGAAAAACTGTTTTTT
>TRBJ2-3|-|-|TRBV7-8
CASSLSFNPTDTQYF
TGTGCCAGCAGCTTATCTTTCAACCCCACAGATACGCAGTATTTT
>TRBJ2-3|-|-|TRBV25-1
CASSVTGTDTQYF
TGTGCCAGCAGTGTCACGGGCACAGATACGCAGTATTTT
>TRBJ1-1|-|-|TRBV5-1
CASYTGTPDTEAFF
TGCGCCTCCTATACGGGCACCCCGGACACTGAAGCTTTCTTT
>TRBJ2-3|-|-|TRBV24-1
CATSESTYTDTQYF
TGTGCCACCAGTGAATCTACCTACACAGATACGCAGTATTTT
>TRBJ2-5|few|TRBD1|TRBV12-3/TRBV12-4
CASSLGTGGETQYF
TGTGCCAGCAGTTTAGGGACAGGCGGTGAGACCCAGTACTTC
>TRBJ2-5|many|TRBD1|TRBV29-1
CSVSGTGALETQYF
TGCAGCGTATCCGGGACAGGGGCGTTGGAGACCCAGTACTTC
>TRBJ2-1|few|TRBD2|TRBV7-9
CASRWTSGSSHEQFF
TGTGCCAGCAGATGGACTAGCGGGAGTTCCCATGAGCAGTTCTTC
>TRBJ2-7|-|-|TRBV10-3
CAIGGWDRESYEQYF
TGTGCCATCGGGGGCTGGGACCGCGAATCCTACGAGCAGTACTTC
>TRBJ2-7|-|TRBD2|TRBV3-1
CASSQDGGRAGKQQYF
TGTGCCAGCAGCCAAGACGGCGGGAGGGCCGGGAAGCAGCAGTACTTC
>TRBJ1-2|-|-|TRBV6-6
CASSWVQGMIFPPSYGYTF
TGTGCCAGCAGTTGGGTACAGGGAATGATCTTCCCTCCGAGCTATGGCTACACCTTC
>TRBJ2-1|few|-|TRBV2
CASRSDSAEQFF
TGTGCCAGCAGGTCGGACTCCGCGGAGCAGTTCTTC
>TRBJ1-2|-|-|TRBV9
CASSPGQSKLLF
TGTGCCAGCAGCCCCGGACAGAGTAAATTACTCTTC
>TRBJ2-1|few|-|TRBV9
CASSPAGPSYNEQFF
TGTGCCAGCAGCCCAGCGGGTCCGTCCTACAATGAGCAGTTCTTC
>TRBJ1-1|-|-|TRBV19
CASRGQEAFF
TGTGCCAGTAGGGGCCAGGAAGCTTTCTTT
>TRBJ2-7|-|TRBD1|TRBV7-9
CASSVGTEIYEQYF
TGTGCCAGCAGCGTCGGGACAGAGATTTACGAGCAGTACTTC
>TRBJ2-2|few|-|TRBV7-3
CASSILPNTGELFF
TGTGCCAGCAGTATTCTTCCGAACACCGGGGAGCTGTTTTTT
>TRBJ1-1|few|-|TRBV4-2
CASSQGGGIMNTEAFF
TGTGCCAGCAGCCAAGGAGGGGGGATCATGAACACTGAAGCTTTCTTT
>TRBJ1-1|few|TRBD1|TRBV7-6
CASSALRGPPLNTEAFF
TGTGCCAGCAGCGCCCTCAGGGGGCCTCCTCTTAACACTGAAGCTTTCTTT
>TRBJ1-5|-|TRBD1|TRBV20-1
CSAVDRGRGQPQHF
TGCAGTGCTGTGGACAGGGGGCGCGGTCAGCCCCAGCATTTT
>TRBJ2-1|few|TRBD1|TRBV20-1
CSASRDRGFYNEQFF
TGCAGTGCTAGTAGGGACAGGGGATTTTACAATGAGCAGTTCTTC
>TRBJ1-3|-|-|TRBV28
CASSFFPGNTIYF
TGTGCCAGCAGTTTTTTCCCTGGAAACACCATATATTTT
>TRBJ2-3|few|-|TRBV2
CASSEGATTYTDTQYF
TGTGCCAGCAGTGAAGGGGCGACAACTTACACAGATACGCAGTATTTT
>TRBJ1-1|-|-|TRBV5-1
CASSLRGSVTEAFF
TGCGCCAGCAGCTTGCGAGGGAGTGTCACTGAAGCTTTCTTT
>TRBJ2-7|-|TRBD2|TRBV5-1
CASSAGLAGEQYF
TGCGCCAGCAGCGCCGGATTAGCGGGCGAGCAGTACTTC
>TRBJ2-7|few|-|TRBV6-5
CASRTAGSYEQYF
TGTGCCAGCAGGACAGCTGGTTCCTACGAGCAGTACTTC
>TRBJ1-1|-|-|TRBV5-1
CASSLVVGGNTEAFF
TGCGCCAGCAGCTTGGTGGTCGGGGGTAACACTGAAGCTTTCTTT
>TRBJ2-5|few|TRBD2|TRBV12-3/TRBV12-4
CASHGTRQETQYF
TGTGCCAGCCACGGGACTAGACAAGAGACCCAGTACTTC
>TRBJ1-1|-|-|TRBV20-1
CSARNTEAFF
TGCAGTGCCAGGAACACTGAAGCTTTCTTT
>TRBJ2-1|few|-|TRBV7-9
CASSLVSSYNEQFF
TGTGCCAGCAGCTTAGTGAGCTCCTACAATGAGCAGTTCTTC
>TRBJ2-2|-|-|TRBV6-2/TRBV6-3
CASSPQGRTGELFF
TGTGCCAGCAGTCCCCAGGGGAGGACCGGGGAGCTGTTTTTT
>TRBJ2-3|few|TRBD2|TRBV4-3
CASSLDIIAGVGTDTQYF
TGCGCCAGCAGCCTCGATATTATAGCGGGAGTGGGCACAGATACGCAGTATTTT
>TRBJ2-7|few|-|TRBV7-9
CASSSKQGTYEQYF
TGTGCCAGCAGCTCAAAACAGGGTACCTACGAGCAGTACTTC
>TRBJ1-1|-|-|TRBV7-6
CASSLTGLNEAFF
TGTGCCAGCAGCTTAACGGGGCTGAATGAAGCTTTCTTT
>TRBJ2-7|-|TRBD2|TRBV12-3/TRBV12-4
CASSPGVAGAYEQYF
TGTGCCAGCAGCCCCGGGGTAGCGGGGGCCTACGAGCAGTACTTC
>TRBJ1-1|few|-|TRBV29-1
CSVGPTLNTEAFF
TGCAGCGTTGGACCGACATTAAACACTGAAGCTTTCTTT
>TRBJ2-1|few|-|TRBV6-6
CASWRGHEQFF
TGTGCCAGTTGGAGGGGCCATGAGCAGTTCTTC
>TRBJ2-3|many|-|TRBV14
CASSQELGYTDTQYF
TGTGCCAGCAGCCAAGAACTGGGGTACACAGATACGCAGTATTTT
>TRBJ2-5|-|-|TRBV20-1
CSARGRLQETQYF
TGCAGTGCTAGAGGACGGTTACAAGAGACCCAGTACTTC
>TRBJ2-1|few|TRBD1|TRBV6-2/TRBV6-3
CASSRGPTGTGIMNEQFF
TGTGCCAGCAGCCGGGGCCCCACCGGGACAGGGATAATGAATGAGCAGTTCTTC
>TRBJ1-1|-|-|TRBV5-1
CASSLAQRWVNTEAFF
TGCGCCAGCAGCTTGGCCCAACGATGGGTAAACACTGAAGCTTTCTTT
>TRBJ2-7|-|TRBD2|TRBV3-1
CASSQAATSGSSYEQYF
TGTGCCAGCAGCCAAGCTGCGACTAGCGGGAGCTCCTACGAGCAGTACTTC
>TRBJ2-3|-|-|TRBV5-1
CASRVRVTDTQYF
TGCGCCAGCAGGGTCAGAGTCACAGATACGCAGTATTTT
>TRBJ2-5|few|-|TRBV29-1
CSVDIETQYF
TGCAGCGTTGATATAGAGACCCAGTACTTC
>TRBJ2-7|-|-|TRBV27
CASSLYSVGSTYEQYF
TGTGCCAGCAGTTTATACTCGGTTGGGAGCACCTACGAGCAGTACTTC
>TRBJ2-1|few|-|TRBV15
CATSRDRPANEQFF
TGTGCCACCAGCAGAGATCGACCTGCTAATGAGCAGTTCTTC
>TRBJ1-5|many|-|TRBV7-9
CASSLAAGQPQHF
TGTGCCAGCAGCTTAGCGGCGGGACAGCCCCAGCATTTT
>TRBJ2-7|few|TRBD2|TRBV20-1
CSAGTSGRGSEQYF
TGCAGTGCCGGGACTAGCGGGAGAGGGAGCGAGCAGTACTTC
>TRBJ1-4|few|-|TRBV10-2
CASSIQDFREKLFF
TGCGCCAGCAGTATTCAGGACTTTCGGGAAAAACTGTTTTTT
>TRBJ2-1|-|TRBD2|TRBV18
CASSPTSGRFNEQFF
TGTGCCAGCTCTCCGACTAGCGGGAGATTTAATGAGCAGTTCTTC
>TRBJ2-2|-|-|TRBV7-2
CASSLRPVTGELFF
TGTGCCAGCAGCCTGAGACCGGTCACCGGGGAGCTGTTTTTT
>TRBJ1-5|-|-|TRBV5-1
CASSPGRGDQPQHF
TGCGCCAGCAGCCCTGGTCGAGGGGATCAGCCCCAGCATTTT
>TRBJ2-3|few|TRBD2|TRBV20-1
CSASSGGAGSDTQYF
TGCAGTGCTAGTAGCGGGGGGGCCGGGTCAGATACGCAGTATTTT
>TRBJ1-1|-|-|TRBV5-1
CASSFQGPEAFF
TGCGCCAGCAGCTTCCAGGGCCCTGAAGCTTTCTTT